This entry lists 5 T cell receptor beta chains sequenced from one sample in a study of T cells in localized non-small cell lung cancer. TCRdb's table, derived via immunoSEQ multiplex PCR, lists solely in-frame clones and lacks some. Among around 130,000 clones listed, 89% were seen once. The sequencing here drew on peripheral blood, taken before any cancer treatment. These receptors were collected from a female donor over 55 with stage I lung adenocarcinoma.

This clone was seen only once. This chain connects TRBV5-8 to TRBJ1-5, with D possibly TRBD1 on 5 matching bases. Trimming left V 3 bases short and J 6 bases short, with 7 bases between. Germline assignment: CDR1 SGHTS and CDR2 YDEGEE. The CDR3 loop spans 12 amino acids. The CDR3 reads CASSWRGQPQHF. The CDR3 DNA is TGTGCCAGCAGCTGGAGGGGTCAGCCCCAGCATTTT.

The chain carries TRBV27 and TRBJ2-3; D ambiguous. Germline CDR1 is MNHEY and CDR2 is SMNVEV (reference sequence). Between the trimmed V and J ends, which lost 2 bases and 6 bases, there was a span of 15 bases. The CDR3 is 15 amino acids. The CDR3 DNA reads TGTGCCAGCAGTTTAATCCCGGGCCCAACGGATACGCAGTATTTT. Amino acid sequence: CASSLIPGPTDTQYF.

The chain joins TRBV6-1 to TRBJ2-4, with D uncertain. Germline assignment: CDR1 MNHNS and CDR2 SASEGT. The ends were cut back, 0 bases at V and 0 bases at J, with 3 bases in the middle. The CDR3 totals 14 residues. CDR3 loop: CASSEALAKNIQYF. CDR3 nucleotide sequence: TGTGCCAGCAGTGAAGCACTAGCCAAAAACATTCAGTACTTC.

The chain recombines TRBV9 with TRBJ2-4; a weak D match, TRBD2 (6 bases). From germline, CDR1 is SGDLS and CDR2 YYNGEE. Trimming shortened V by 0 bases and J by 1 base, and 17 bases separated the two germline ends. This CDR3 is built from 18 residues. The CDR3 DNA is TGTGCCAGCAGCGTAGTAGGTGGGGCAGGGAGGGCCAAAAACATTCAGTACTTC. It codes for CASSVVGGAGRAKNIQYF. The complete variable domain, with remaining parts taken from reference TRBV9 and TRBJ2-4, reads DSGVTQTPKHLITATGQRVTLRCSPRSGDLSVYWYQQSLDQGLQFLIQYYNGEERAKGNILERFSAQQFPDLHSELNLSSLELGDSALYFCASSVVGGAGRAKNIQYFGAGTRLSVL.

The DNA for the CDR3 is TGCGCCAGCAGCTTGTATAGCGGGAAATCCTACAATGAGCAGTTCTTC. It codes for CASSLYSGKSYNEQFF. The chain has TRBV5-1 and TRBJ2-1, with 8 bases identical to TRBD2. The V segment lost 1 base and the J segment 1 base; nucleotides outside the gene matches: 4. The CDR3 sequence is 16 residues long. Germline loops: CDR1 SGHRS, CDR2 YFSETQ.